These 15 T cell receptor beta chains were all obtained from the same sample, sequenced in a study of T cell responses to AZD1222 COVID-19 vaccine. Assay used: immunoSEQ multiplex PCR; TCRdb lists only in-frame clones, some missing. The sample lists 95,000 to 150,000 clones, roughly 90% occurring once. Sequencing used peripheral blood, obtained on day 0 of AZD1222 vaccination. These receptors all come from an adult in good health.

The V gene is TRBV28, the J gene TRBJ1-1; 11 positions match TRBD1. V was clipped by 9 bases and J by 6 bases; unmatched bases: 15. This CDR3 is built from 16 residues. CDR1 and CDR2 from the germline V gene are MDHEN and SYDVKM. CDR3 residues: CASLGQGGVGGAEAFF. The CDR3 DNA is TGTGCCAGTTTGGGACAGGGGGGAGTTGGGGGCGCTGAAGCTTTCTTT.

The J gene is TRBJ1-3, the V gene TRBV9; D is possibly TRBD1 (5 bases). The CDR3 has 15 amino acids. V lost 3 bases to trimming and J lost 5 bases, with 15 bases between them. Germline loops: CDR1 SGDLS, CDR2 YYNGEE. CDR3 loop: CASSADGTVRNTIYF. The CDR3 nucleotides are TGTGCCAGCAGCGCGGACGGGACGGTCAGAAACACCATATATTTT.

The J gene is TRBJ1-1, the V gene TRBV19; 11 bases map to TRBD1. The J segment lost 4 bases and the V segment lost 10 bases, leaving 5 bases of the junction unmatched. The CDR3 spans 13 residues. Germline CDR1 LNHDA, CDR2 SQIVND (reference sequence). In nucleotides, the CDR3 is TGTGCCACCGGGACAGGGGGGATCACTGAAGCTTTCTTT. Amino acid sequence: CATGTGGITEAFF.

This sequence joins TRBV6-2 or TRBV6-3 and TRBJ2-5, with 7 bases that match TRBD2. The CDR3 length is 16 residues. Germline-derived CDR1 and CDR2 are MNHEY and SVGEGT. V shed 2 bases and J 2 bases; nucleotides not matched to a gene: 8. The CDR3 coding sequence is TGTGCCAGCAGTTACCCTTCCGGGAGGACGCAAGAGACCCAGTACTTC. Translating gives CASSYPSGRTQETQYF.

V is TRBV7-2 and J is TRBJ1-2; TRBD1 might be the D (5 bases). Germline CDR1 reads SGHTA; CDR2 reads FQGNSA. V lost 0 bases and J 2 bases, leaving 7 bases between the germline ends. This CDR3 contains 14 residues. The DNA for the CDR3 is TGTGCCAGCAGCTTAGCTGGGGGAAACTATGGCTACACCTTC. It specifies CASSLAGGNYGYTF.

This clone was picked up a small number of times. This rearrangement joins TRBV27 to TRBJ2-2; 10 nucleotides align to TRBD1. Germline values: CDR1 MNHEY, CDR2 SMNVEV (reference sequence). V lost 4 bases and J lost 4; bases outside the gene matches: 6. The CDR3 covers 16 residues. The CDR3 DNA sequence: TGTGCCAGCAGTTCAGACAGGGGGCAAGGCACCGGGGAGCTGTTTTTT. Protein sequence: CASSSDRGQGTGELFF.

The chain is built from TRBV6-1 and TRBJ2-7, with D perhaps matching TRBD1 (6 bases). V was pared by 0 bases and J by 5 bases, with 14 bases between. From germline, CDR1 is MNHNS and CDR2 SASEGT. The CDR3 length is 15 residues. The CDR3 sequence is CASSEALVGAHEQYF. DNA of the CDR3: TGTGCCAGCAGTGAAGCGCTTGTGGGGGCGCACGAGCAGTACTTC.

The chain couples TRBV9 to TRBJ1-6; 8 bases are a match to TRBD1. The J segment lost 6 bases and the V segment lost 4 bases, leaving 6 bases of the junction unmatched. The length of the CDR3 is 15 residues. Germline assignment: CDR1 SGDLS and CDR2 YYNGEE. The CDR3 spells CASSPPGQVNSPLHF. In DNA, the CDR3 is TGTGCCAGCAGCCCCCCGGGACAGGTTAATTCACCCCTCCACTTT.

This sequence joins TRBV2 and TRBJ1-4; the D is unclear. Germline CDR1 SNHLY, CDR2 FYNNEI. Trimming removed 1 base from V and 8 bases from J, with 11 bases in between. The length of the CDR3 is 14 residues. The CDR3 DNA reads as TGTGCCAGCAGTGAAGTTGGGGTAGGGGAAAAACTGTTTTTT. It yields the protein CASSEVGVGEKLFF.

The V call is TRBV4-1, the J call TRBJ2-1; D call uncertain. V dropped 1 base and J dropped 9 bases, with 19 bases sitting between them. Germline V gene sequence: CDR1 MGHRA, CDR2 YSYEKL. This CDR3 comprises 16 residues. For the CDR3, the DNA is TGCGCCAGCAGCCAAGTGGCGCTCCCCCGTACGGTTGAGCAGTTCTTC. Its translation: CASSQVALPRTVEQFF.

This rearrangement joins TRBV28 to TRBJ1-2, with 8 bases that match TRBD1. CDR1 MDHEN and CDR2 SYDVKM come from the germline V gene. V dropped 3 bases and J dropped 4; count of bases not matched to a gene: 7. The CDR3 consists of 15 residues. For the CDR3, the DNA is TGTGCCAGCAGTTTCCAGGGGGCAGGTTCCTATGGCTACACCTTC. Protein: CASSFQGAGSYGYTF.

The V call is TRBV9, the J call TRBJ2-1; D is possibly TRBD2 (6 bases). CDR3 length: 14 residues. Trimming removed 4 bases at V and 5 bases at J, with 13 bases between. Per the germline V gene, CDR1 is SGDLS and CDR2 is YYNGEE. The CDR3 loop is CASSPLSGDNEQFF. The DNA of the CDR3 is TGTGCCAGCAGCCCCCTTAGCGGAGACAATGAGCAGTTCTTC.

The J gene is TRBJ1-4, the V gene TRBV7-9; the match to TRBD1 covers 7 bases. Germline V gene data show CDR1 as SEHNR and CDR2 as FQNEAQ (reference sequence). CDR3 length equals 13 residues. V was pared by 10 bases and J by 4 bases, with 6 bases of the junction left unmatched. CDR3 region: CANGRDSNEKLFF. CDR3 in DNA: TGTGCCAACGGCCGGGACAGTAATGAAAAACTGTTTTTT.

The CDR3 region has the DNA TGTGCCAGCAGCTATGATTACAGGGATGGCTACACCTTC. Protein product: CASSYDYRDGYTF. The V call is TRBV7-6, the J call TRBJ1-2, with a weak D call TRBD1 (6 bases). The CDR3 has 13 residues. The germline V and J ends were trimmed by 4 bases and 6 bases, with 12 bases remaining between them. The germline gives CDR1 SGHVS, CDR2 FNYEAQ. The full variable domain, its missing parts supplied by reference TRBV7-6 and TRBJ1-2, is GAGVSQSPRYKVTKRGQDVALRCDPISGHVSLYWYRQALGQGPEFLTYFNYEAQQDKSGLPNDRFSAERPEGSISTLTIQRTEQRDSAMYRCASSYDYRDGYTFGSGTRLTVV.

The sample holds one count of this clone. Other nucleotide sequences from this sample produce the same CDR3. The chain couples TRBV3-1 (or the pseudogene TRBV3-2) to TRBJ2-3, with a weak D call TRBD1 (6 bases). The ends were cut back, 3 bases at V and 4 bases at J, with 17 bases in the middle. Germline V CDR1 and CDR2: LGHDT, YNNKEL (reference sequence). CDR3 size: 16 residues. Here the CDR3 reads CASSHRGRRAPDTQYF. The CDR3 region has the DNA TGTGCCAGCAGCCACAGGGGACGTAGAGCCCCAGATACGCAGTATTTT.